A single sample is the source of the 19 T cell receptor beta chains below, sequenced in a study of cytomegalovirus exposure and HLA in healthy donors. The PCR employed 60 Vbeta primers together with 13 Jbeta primers. Repertoires were generated with immunoSEQ multiplex PCR, while TCRdb's copy carries only in-frame clones and drops some. This sample carries about 190,000 clones, about 87% of them seen once, and the ten largest clones take 1% to 1.5%. Sequencing used PBMCs. The receptor source for this set is a man aged 25 to 40 in good health and CMV-seronegative.

The chain joins TRBV11-2 to TRBJ2-7, with a possible D match to TRBD1 (6 bases). Germline V gives CDR1 SGHAT, CDR2 FQNNGV. V was clipped by 3 bases and J by 6 bases, with 15 bases between them. The CDR3 extends over 14 amino acids. This chain's CDR3 is CASSFPRARGEQYF. The DNA of the CDR3 is TGTGCCAGCAGCTTCCCGAGGGCCAGGGGCGAGCAGTACTTC.

In DNA form, the CDR3 reads TGCGCCAGCAGCTTAGTCTCTAGCGGGGAGGCCTACGAGCAGTACTTC. This sequence encodes CASSLVSSGEAYEQYF. This chain joins TRBV5-1 and TRBJ2-7; the match to TRBD2 covers 9 bases. CDR1 SGHRS and CDR2 YFSETQ come from the germline V gene. J gave up 2 bases and V 2 bases, and 8 bases lay outside the gene matches. This CDR3 is built from 16 residues.

V and J are TRBV4-1 and TRBJ2-7, with 9 bases matching TRBD1. The germline gives CDR1 MGHRA, CDR2 YSYEKL. The CDR3 runs to 15 residues. V gave up 4 bases and J gave up 0 bases; unmatched junction bases: 4. This CDR3 is CASSRWTGDSYEQYF. The CDR3 nucleotides read TGCGCCAGCAGCCGCTGGACAGGGGACTCCTACGAGCAGTACTTC.

This chain connects TRBV19 to TRBJ2-7; 7 bases are a match to TRBD1. The germline V gene encodes CDR1 LNHDA and CDR2 SQIVND (reference sequence). This CDR3 has 13 residues. With 9 bases clipped from V and 2 bases from J, the junction kept 7 bases outside the gene matches. CDR3 DNA sequence: TGTGCCAGCCACGGGACAGTCACCTACGAGCAGTACTTC. Encoded protein: CASHGTVTYEQYF.

This sequence joins TRBV7-9 and TRBJ2-1, with TRBD2 matching 11 bases. Germline values: CDR1 SEHNR, CDR2 FQNEAQ (reference sequence). The CDR3 extends over 16 amino acids. V gave up 5 bases and J gave up 6 bases; unmatched junction bases: 9. The CDR3 coding sequence is TGTGCCAGCAGCCCTTCCCTGGGACTAGCGGCCAATGAGCAGTTCTTC. This sequence encodes CASSPSLGLAANEQFF.

The chain is built from TRBV7-9 and TRBJ1-3, with D hard to call. Germline loops: CDR1 SEHNR, CDR2 FQNEAQ (reference sequence). V was clipped by 6 bases and J by 2 bases, with 14 bases between them. The CDR3 is made up of 15 amino acids. The CDR3 spells CASSSGPQAGNTIYF. The CDR3, as DNA: TGTGCCAGCAGTAGCGGACCCCAAGCTGGAAACACCATATATTTT.

This chain links TRBV7-2 with TRBJ1-2, with 7 bases that match TRBD1. The J segment lost 8 bases and the V segment lost 5 bases, leaving 8 bases of the junction unmatched. CDR1 is SGHTA and CDR2 is FQGNSA in the germline V gene. There are 13 residues in the CDR3. CDR3 protein: CASSHDRVRGYTF. The CDR3 DNA reads TGTGCCAGCAGCCACGACAGGGTTCGGGGCTACACCTTC.

V is TRBV5-1 and J is TRBJ2-3, with D possibly matching TRBD1 (5 bases). Germline CDR1 is SGHRS and CDR2 is YFSETQ. Trimming shortened V by 0 bases and J by 4 bases, and 6 bases separated the two germline ends. The CDR3 extends over 13 amino acids. CDR3 protein: CASSLGRADTQYF. The CDR3 nucleotides are TGCGCCAGCAGCTTGGGCAGGGCAGATACGCAGTATTTT.

The CDR3 coding sequence is TGTGCCAGTAGTCCGGACAGGGCAGTGGACGAGCAGTACTTC. Amino acids: CASSPDRAVDEQYF. The chain employs TRBV19 and TRBJ2-7; 8 bases align to TRBD1. This CDR3 region has 14 residues. Trimming removed 5 bases from V and 5 bases from J; junction bases left unmatched: 8. In germline, CDR1 is LNHDA, CDR2 SQIVND (reference sequence).

Only a few counts were recorded for this clone. The chain uses TRBV28 and TRBJ1-1, with a possible D match to TRBD1 (6 bases). Between the trimmed V and J ends, which lost 7 bases and 0 bases, there was a span of 21 bases. The CDR3 extends over 17 amino acids. Looked up from germline, CDR1 is MDHEN and CDR2 is SYDVKM. DNA of the CDR3: TGTGCCAGCACCCAATGGGGGCCGGTAGGGATGAACACTGAAGCTTTCTTT. As protein: CASTQWGPVGMNTEAFF.

V gene TRBV6-5 combines with J gene TRBJ2-7, with D perhaps TRBD2 (5 bases). Germline CDR1 is MNHEY and CDR2 is SVGAGI. This CDR3 has 14 residues. V was pared by 5 bases and J by 1 base, with 12 bases between. The DNA for the CDR3 is TGTGCCAGCAGTCAAACCGGACTTTCCTACGAGCAGTACTTC. Translating it yields CASSQTGLSYEQYF.

CDR3: CASRNSGGLYNEQFF. Here the CDR3 DNA reads TGTGCCAGCAGAAATAGCGGGGGGCTGTACAATGAGCAGTTCTTC. This chain joins TRBV28 and TRBJ2-1, with 10 bases lining up with TRBD2. The CDR3 extends over 15 amino acids. From germline, CDR1 is MDHEN and CDR2 SYDVKM. J gave up 4 bases and V 6 bases, and 6 bases lay outside the gene matches.

This chain links TRBV29-1 with TRBJ1-1, with no clear D. V was cut by 3 bases and J by 11 bases, with 13 bases left in between. The CDR3 is 11 amino acids. CDR1 is SQVTM and CDR2 is ANQGSEA in the germline V gene. The DNA of the CDR3 is TGCAGCGTTGAGGTCGGGATGGGCGCTTTCTTT. Translated: CSVEVGMGAFF.

The V gene is TRBV18, the J gene TRBJ2-1, with D maybe TRBD2 (5 bases). The V gene's germline CDR1 is KGHSH and CDR2 LQKENI. Trimming stripped 7 bases from V and 2 bases from J, with 15 bases between. The CDR3 is 15 residues long. In nucleotides, the CDR3 is TGTGCCAGCTTATCAAGGGCGGAGGCCTACAATGAGCAGTTCTTC. This gives the protein CASLSRAEAYNEQFF.

This clone was seen a single time. CDR3 bases: TGTGCCAGCAGTTTATCGTGGGGAGCGGCCGGGGAGCTGTTTTTT. Translation: CASSLSWGAAGELFF. The rearrangement uses TRBV27 and TRBJ2-2, with D perhaps matching TRBD2 (5 bases). V was trimmed by 0 bases and J by 6 bases, leaving 11 bases between them. CDR1 MNHEY and CDR2 SMNVEV come from the germline V gene (reference sequence). CDR3 size: 15 residues.

The chain has TRBV5-4 and TRBJ2-1; 13 nucleotides line up with TRBD2. Germline CDR1 reads SGHNT; CDR2 reads YYREEE (reference sequence). Germline trimming cut 4 bases from V and 5 bases from J; bases unmatched to any gene: 6. CDR3 length: 16 residues. Here the CDR3 DNA reads TGTGCCAGCAGCCGTGGACTAGCGGGGGAAGACAATGAGCAGTTCTTC. Protein product: CASSRGLAGEDNEQFF.

The V call is TRBV2, the J call TRBJ1-2; D unclear. CDR1 SNHLY and CDR2 FYNNEI come from the germline V gene. The V gene lost 1 base and the J gene lost 0 bases, with 12 bases spanning the gap. The length of the CDR3 is 16 residues. CDR3 bases: TGTGCCAGCAGTGAAGAACGGGAACCAGCTAACTATGGCTACACCTTC. It yields the protein CASSEEREPANYGYTF.

The chain joins TRBV29-1 to TRBJ1-3; 8 bases fit TRBD1. The germline gives CDR1 SQVTM, CDR2 ANQGSEA. V dropped 7 bases and J dropped 4; count of bases not matched to a gene: 6. CDR3 length: 13 residues. The CDR3 protein is CSAGQGTGNTIYF. CDR3 bases: TGCAGCGCAGGACAGGGTACGGGAAACACCATATATTTT. Filled out from reference TRBV29-1 and TRBJ1-3, the complete variable domain reads SAVISQKPSRDICQRGTSLTIQCQVDSQVTMMFWYRQQPGQSLTLIATANQGSEATYESGFVIDKFPISRPNLTFSTLTVSNMSPEDSSIYLCSAGQGTGNTIYFGEGSWLTVV.

The chain couples TRBV7-9 to TRBJ1-6, with 10 positions matching TRBD1. V dropped 5 bases and J dropped 9; count of bases not matched to a gene: 7. This CDR3 spans 15 amino acids. The germline V gene encodes CDR1 SEHNR and CDR2 FQNEAQ (reference sequence). The CDR3 spells CASSDLRDRGSPLHF. The CDR3 bases are TGTGCCAGCAGCGATCTCCGGGACAGGGGTTCACCCCTCCACTTT. The full variable domain, with the rest looked up from reference TRBV7-9 and TRBJ1-6, is DTGVSQNPRHKITKRGQNVTFRCDPISEHNRLYWYRQTLGQGPEFLTYFQNEAQLEKSRLLSDRFSAERPKGSFSTLEIQRTEQGDSAMYLCASSDLRDRGSPLHFGNGTRLTVT.